This is a list of T cell receptor beta chains from one sample in a study of blood T cell repertoires in COVID-19. Assay used: immunoSEQ multiplex PCR; TCRdb lists only in-frame clones, some missing. This sample has over 20,000 clones; around 82% occur once, and the top ten carry roughly 31%. The sequencing input was peripheral blood. The origin of the receptors is a human donor in a cohort sampled during active COVID-19. The conserved cysteine and the conserved F or W are not part of the CDR3 here.

v_gene	j_gene	CDR3aa
TRBV19	TRBJ2-5	ASSISPGQLKETQY
TRBV29-1	TRBJ2-1	SVPDRGLNNEQF
TRBV30	TRBJ1-3	ASEGLLWGNTIY
TRBV6-5	TRBJ2-3	ASSTGQGFMQY
TRBV27	TRBJ2-7	ASSLGTPRSYEQY
TRBV30	TRBJ1-4	AWSRGRQEKLF
TRBV6-5	TRBJ2-1	ASGSGDLTYNEQF
TRBV5-1	TRBJ2-1	ASSLGTSGGYNEQF
TRBV25-1	TRBJ1-2	ASSESFRGSGYT
TRBV5-5	TRBJ1-1	ASSLAYGAPEAF
TRBV6-6	TRBJ1-3	ASKGLAGKTGNTIY
TRBV12-5	TRBJ2-3	ASGLGTGGVTDTQY
TRBV6-1	TRBJ2-7	ASSEVAATGFTYEQY
TRBV9	TRBJ1-4	ASSPLGAANEKLF
TRBV24-1	TRBJ1-2	ATSDNRGNYGYT
TRBV7-9	TRBJ1-2	ASSFSGDYGYT
TRBV2	TRBJ1-4	AEGGAGPNEKLF
TRBV7-6	TRBJ2-2	ASSLSPNTGGYDGELF
TRBV6-5	TRBJ2-5	ASTLQETQY
TRBV6-2/TRBV6-3	TRBJ2-1	ASSPLGLAGNNEQF